This note documents a single T cell receptor (beta chain) sequence. A library of TCRbeta sequences, prepared with unique molecular identifiers, was generated. TCRdb recomputed calls from the PCR reads with MiXCR, one row per CDR3 protein. Of fewer than 130,000 distinct CDR3 sequences in the sample, 9% to 12% were seen once. These data belong to a study of T-cell reconstitution after alpha-beta-depleted transplantation in children. Trimming shortened V by 1 base and J by 15 bases, and 10 bases separated the two germline ends. Germline V gene sequence: CDR1 SEHNR, CDR2 FQNEAQ (reference sequence). The CDR3 runs to 11 residues.

Material: PBMCs from the stem cell graft donor, obtained from the stem cell graft. The J gene is TRBJ2-4, the V gene TRBV7-9; the D gene is possibly TRBD1 (5 bases). The receptor's source is a human donor who donated a stem cell graft to a child with acute lymphoblastic leukemia. The CDR3 coding sequence is TGTGCCAGCAGCTTAGTGGACAAGCGGTACTTC. It yields the protein CASSLVDKRYF.